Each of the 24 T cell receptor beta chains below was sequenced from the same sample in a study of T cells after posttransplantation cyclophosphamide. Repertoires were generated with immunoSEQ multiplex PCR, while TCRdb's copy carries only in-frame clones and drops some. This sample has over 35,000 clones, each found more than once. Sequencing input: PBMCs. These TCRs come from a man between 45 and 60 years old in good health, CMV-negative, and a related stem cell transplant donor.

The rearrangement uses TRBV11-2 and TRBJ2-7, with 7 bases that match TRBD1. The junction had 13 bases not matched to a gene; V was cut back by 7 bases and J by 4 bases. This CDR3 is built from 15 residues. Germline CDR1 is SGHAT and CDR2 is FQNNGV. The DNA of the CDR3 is TGTGCCAGCACCAAAGACCCAGGACAGGTGTACGAGCAGTACTTC. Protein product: CASTKDPGQVYEQYF.

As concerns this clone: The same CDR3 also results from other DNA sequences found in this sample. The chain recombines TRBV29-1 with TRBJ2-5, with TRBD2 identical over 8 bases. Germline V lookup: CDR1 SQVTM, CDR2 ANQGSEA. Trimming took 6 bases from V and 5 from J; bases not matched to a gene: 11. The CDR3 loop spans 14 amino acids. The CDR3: CSVDIAGIRETQYF. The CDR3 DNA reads TGCAGCGTGGATATAGCGGGGATAAGGGAGACCCAGTACTTC.

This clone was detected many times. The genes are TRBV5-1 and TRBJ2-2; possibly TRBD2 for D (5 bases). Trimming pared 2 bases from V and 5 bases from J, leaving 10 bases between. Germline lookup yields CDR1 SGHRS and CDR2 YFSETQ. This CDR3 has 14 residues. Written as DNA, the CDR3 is TGCGCCAGCAGCTTAGGAGGTGGGACCGGGGAGCTGTTTTTT. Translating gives CASSLGGGTGELFF.

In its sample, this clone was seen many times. CDR3 sequence reads: CASGRQGSNEQFF. The CDR3, as DNA: TGCGCCAGCGGCCGACAGGGGAGCAATGAGCAGTTCTTC. The rearrangement uses TRBV5-1 and TRBJ2-1; TRBD1 aligns across 8 bases. Germline values: CDR1 SGHRS, CDR2 YFSETQ. With 7 bases clipped from V and 6 bases from J, the junction kept 6 bases outside the gene matches. This CDR3 is 13 amino acids long.

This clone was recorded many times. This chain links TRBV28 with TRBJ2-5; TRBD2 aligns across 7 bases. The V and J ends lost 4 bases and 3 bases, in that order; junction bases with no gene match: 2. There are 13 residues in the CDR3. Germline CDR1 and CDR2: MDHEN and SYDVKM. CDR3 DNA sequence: TGTGCCAGCAGTTCGGGGGGAGAAGAGACCCAGTACTTC. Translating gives CASSSGGEETQYF.

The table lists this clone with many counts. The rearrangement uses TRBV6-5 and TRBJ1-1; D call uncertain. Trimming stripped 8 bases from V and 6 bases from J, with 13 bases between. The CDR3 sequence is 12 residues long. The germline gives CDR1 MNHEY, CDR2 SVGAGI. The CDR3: CASRSQSSEAFF. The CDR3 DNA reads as TGTGCCAGCCGAAGCCAATCCTCTGAAGCTTTCTTT.

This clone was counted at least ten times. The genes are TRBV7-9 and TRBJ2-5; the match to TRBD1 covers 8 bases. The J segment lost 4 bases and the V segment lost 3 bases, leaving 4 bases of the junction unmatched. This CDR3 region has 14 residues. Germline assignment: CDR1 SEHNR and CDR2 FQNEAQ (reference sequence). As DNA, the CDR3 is TGTGCCAGCAGCTTGCAGGGGGCCCCAGAGACCCAGTACTTC. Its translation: CASSLQGAPETQYF.

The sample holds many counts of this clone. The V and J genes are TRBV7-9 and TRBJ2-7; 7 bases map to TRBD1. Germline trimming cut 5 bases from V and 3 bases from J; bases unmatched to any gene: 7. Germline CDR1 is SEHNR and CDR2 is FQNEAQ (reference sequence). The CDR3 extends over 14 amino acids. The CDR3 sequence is CASSQGQAYYEQYF. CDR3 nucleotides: TGTGCCAGCAGCCAAGGACAGGCCTACTACGAGCAGTACTTC.

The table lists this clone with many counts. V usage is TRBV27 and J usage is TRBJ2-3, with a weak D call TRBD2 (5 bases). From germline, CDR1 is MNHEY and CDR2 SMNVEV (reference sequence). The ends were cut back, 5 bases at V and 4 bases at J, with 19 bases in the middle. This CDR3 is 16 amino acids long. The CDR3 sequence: CASSPRDSRHADTQYF. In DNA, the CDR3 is TGTGCCAGCAGTCCCCGGGATTCACGACATGCAGATACGCAGTATTTT.

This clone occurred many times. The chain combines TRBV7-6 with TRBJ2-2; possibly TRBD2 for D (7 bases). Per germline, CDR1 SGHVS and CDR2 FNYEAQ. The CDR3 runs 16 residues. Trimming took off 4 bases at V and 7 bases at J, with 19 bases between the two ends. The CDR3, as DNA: TGTGCCAGCAGCTCGGGTCCTCGGGGGGCAAGCGGGGAGCTGTTTTTT. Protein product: CASSSGPRGASGELFF.

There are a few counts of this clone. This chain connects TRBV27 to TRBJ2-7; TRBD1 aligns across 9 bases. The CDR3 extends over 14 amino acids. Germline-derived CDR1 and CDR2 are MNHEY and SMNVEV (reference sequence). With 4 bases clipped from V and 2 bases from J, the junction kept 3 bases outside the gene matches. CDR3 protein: CASSWGQGTYEQYF. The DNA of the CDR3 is TGTGCCAGCAGTTGGGGACAGGGAACCTACGAGCAGTACTTC.

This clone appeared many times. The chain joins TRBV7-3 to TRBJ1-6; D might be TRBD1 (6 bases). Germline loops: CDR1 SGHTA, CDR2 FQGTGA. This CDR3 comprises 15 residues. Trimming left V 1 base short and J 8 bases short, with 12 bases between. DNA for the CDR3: TGTGCCAGCAGCTTAAACGGGGGGCGAGATTCACCCCTCCACTTT. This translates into CASSLNGGRDSPLHF.

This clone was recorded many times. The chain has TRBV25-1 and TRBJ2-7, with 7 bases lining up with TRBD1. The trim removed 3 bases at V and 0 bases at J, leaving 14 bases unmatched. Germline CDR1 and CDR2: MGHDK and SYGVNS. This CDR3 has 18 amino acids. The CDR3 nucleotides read TGTGCCAGCAGTGATCGTGGGACAGCGAACCTTCTCTCCTACGAGCAGTACTTC. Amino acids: CASSDRGTANLLSYEQYF.

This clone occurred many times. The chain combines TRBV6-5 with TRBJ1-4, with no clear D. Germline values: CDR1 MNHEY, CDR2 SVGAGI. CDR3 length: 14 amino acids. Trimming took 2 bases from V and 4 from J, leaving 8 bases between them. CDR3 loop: CASSYTGDNEKLFF. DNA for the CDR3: TGTGCCAGCAGTTACACCGGGGATAATGAAAAACTGTTTTTT.

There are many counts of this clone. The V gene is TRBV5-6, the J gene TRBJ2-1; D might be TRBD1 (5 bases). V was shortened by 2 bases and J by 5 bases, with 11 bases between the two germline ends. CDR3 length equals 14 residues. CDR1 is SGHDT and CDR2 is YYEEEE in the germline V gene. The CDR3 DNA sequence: TGTGCCAGCAGCTTCGTGGACACTCACAATGAGCAGTTCTTC. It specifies CASSFVDTHNEQFF.

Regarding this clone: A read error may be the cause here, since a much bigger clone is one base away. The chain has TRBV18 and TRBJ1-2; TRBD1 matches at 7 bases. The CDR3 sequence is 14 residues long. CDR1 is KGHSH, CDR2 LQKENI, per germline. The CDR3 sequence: CASPPSGTAYGYTF. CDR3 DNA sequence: TGTGCCAGCCCACCCTCCGGGACAGCCTATGGCTACACCTTC.

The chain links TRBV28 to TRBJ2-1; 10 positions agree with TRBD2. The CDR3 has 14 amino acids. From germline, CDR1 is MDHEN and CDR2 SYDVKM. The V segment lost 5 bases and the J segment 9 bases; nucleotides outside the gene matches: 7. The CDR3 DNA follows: TGTGCCAGCAGTCCGCTAGCGGGAGCAGTTGAGCAGTTCTTC. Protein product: CASSPLAGAVEQFF.

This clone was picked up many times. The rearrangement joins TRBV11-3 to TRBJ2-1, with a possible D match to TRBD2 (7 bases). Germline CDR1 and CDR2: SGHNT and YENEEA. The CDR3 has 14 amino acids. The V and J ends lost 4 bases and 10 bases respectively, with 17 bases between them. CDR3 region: CASSSRGGQEEQFF. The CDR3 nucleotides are TGTGCCAGCAGCTCGAGGGGGGGGCAGGAGGAGCAGTTCTTC.

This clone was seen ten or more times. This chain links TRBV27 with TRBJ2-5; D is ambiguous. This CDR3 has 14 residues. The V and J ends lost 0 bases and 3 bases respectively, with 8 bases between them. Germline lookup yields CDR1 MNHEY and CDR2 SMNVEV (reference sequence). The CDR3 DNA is TGTGCCAGCAGTTTATCGTTACTTAAAGAGACCCAGTACTTC. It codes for CASSLSLLKETQYF.

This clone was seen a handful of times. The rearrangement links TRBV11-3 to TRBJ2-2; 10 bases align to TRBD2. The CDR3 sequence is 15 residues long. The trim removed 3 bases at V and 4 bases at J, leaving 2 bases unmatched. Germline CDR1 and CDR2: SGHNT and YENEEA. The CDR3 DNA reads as TGTGCCAGCAGCTTCGCTAGCGGGGGCACCGGGGAGCTGTTTTTT. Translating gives CASSFASGGTGELFF.

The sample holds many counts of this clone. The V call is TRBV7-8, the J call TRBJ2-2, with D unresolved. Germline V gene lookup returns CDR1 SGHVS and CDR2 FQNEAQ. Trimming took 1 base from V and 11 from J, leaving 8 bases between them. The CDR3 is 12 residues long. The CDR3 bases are TGTGCCAGCAGCTTAGGGGCCCCCGAGCTGTTTTTT. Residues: CASSLGAPELFF.

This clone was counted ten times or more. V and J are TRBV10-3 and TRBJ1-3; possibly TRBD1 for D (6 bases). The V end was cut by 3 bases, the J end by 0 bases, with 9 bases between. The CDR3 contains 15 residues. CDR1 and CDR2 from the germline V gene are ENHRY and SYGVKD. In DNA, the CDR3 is TGTGCCATCAGTGATCGGACAGACTCTGGAAACACCATATATTTT. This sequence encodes CAISDRTDSGNTIYF.

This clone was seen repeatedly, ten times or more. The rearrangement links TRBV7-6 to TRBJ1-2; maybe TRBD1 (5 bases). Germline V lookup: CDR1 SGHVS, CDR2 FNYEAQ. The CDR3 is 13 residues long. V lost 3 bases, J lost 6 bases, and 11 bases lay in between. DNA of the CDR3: TGTGCCAGCAGCTTTGGGGGGTCGAATGGCTACACCTTC. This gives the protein CASSFGGSNGYTF.

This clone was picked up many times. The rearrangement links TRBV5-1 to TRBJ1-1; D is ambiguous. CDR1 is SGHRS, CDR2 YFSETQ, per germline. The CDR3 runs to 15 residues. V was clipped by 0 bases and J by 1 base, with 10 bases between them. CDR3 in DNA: TGCGCCAGCAGCTTGGGAGGCCCGGGGAACACTGAAGCTTTCTTT. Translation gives CASSLGGPGNTEAFF.